The 12 T cell receptor beta chains listed next were all sequenced from one sample in a study of blood T cells in healthy people across ages. Primed by a sample-barcoded 5' primer and a J-beta primer mix, a second PCR proceeded for about 6 to 11 cycles. TCRdb independently ran MiXCR on the 5' RACE reads; one entry per CDR3 protein. The data show about 570,000 distinct CDR3 sequences, 25% to 30% seen once. The specimen was blood. Source of these receptors: a woman between 65 and 79 years old in good health.

This clonotype was counted only a few times. This chain joins TRBV7-9 and TRBJ2-3; D not certain. Trimming removed 5 bases from V and 0 bases from J, with 12 bases in between. Germline loops: CDR1 SEHNR, CDR2 FQNEAQ (reference sequence). CDR3 size: 15 residues. CDR3: CASSPRPQSTDTQYF. CDR3 bases: TGTGCCAGCAGCCCCAGACCTCAGAGCACAGATACGCAGTATTTT.

The genes are TRBV29-1 and TRBJ1-1; maybe TRBD1 (5 bases). This CDR3 contains 14 residues. Germline V gene sequence: CDR1 SQVTM, CDR2 ANQGSEA. Between the trimmed V and J ends, which lost 3 bases and 2 bases, there was a span of 13 bases. The CDR3 DNA follows: TGCAGCGTTGATATGACAGCGGCAAACACTGAAGCTTTCTTT. Translating gives CSVDMTAANTEAFF.

The chain recombines TRBV20-1 with TRBJ1-2, with 7 bases fitting TRBD1. Germline assignment: CDR1 DFQATT and CDR2 SNEGSKA (reference sequence). This CDR3 comprises 13 residues. J gave up 7 bases and V 6 bases, and 11 bases lay outside the gene matches. Here the CDR3 DNA reads TGCAGTGCAATGACCGACAGGGCTCTTGGCTACACCTTC. This encodes CSAMTDRALGYTF.

The DNA of the CDR3 is TGCAGCGTAGTAGTGTTCACTGAAGCTTTCTTT. This translates into CSVVVFTEAFF. V and J are TRBV29-1 and TRBJ1-1; D call uncertain. Between the trimmed V and J ends, which lost 6 bases and 4 bases, there was a span of 9 bases. In germline, CDR1 is SQVTM, CDR2 ANQGSEA. This CDR3 comprises 11 residues.

The chain has TRBV12-3 or TRBV12-4 and TRBJ2-4; 8 nucleotides agree with TRBD1. This CDR3 has 16 residues. With 5 bases clipped from V and 1 base from J, the junction kept 7 bases outside the gene matches. The CDR3 protein is CASSRQGARAKNIQYF. The CDR3 nucleotides read TGTGCCAGCAGTCGCCAGGGGGCTAGGGCCAAAAACATTCAGTACTTC.

This clonotype was seen at least ten times. The rearrangement links TRBV20-1 to TRBJ1-2; the D gene is possibly TRBD1 (5 bases). The ends were cut back, 3 bases at V and 5 bases at J, with 16 bases in the middle. The germline V gene encodes CDR1 DFQATT and CDR2 SNEGSKA (reference sequence). This CDR3 is 14 amino acids long. CDR3 residues: CSARPWRQLYGYTF. The CDR3 bases are TGCAGTGCTAGGCCGTGGAGACAGCTATATGGCTACACCTTC.

This clonotype came up a few times. The chain combines TRBV7-9 with TRBJ1-1; 8 bases align to TRBD1. Germline V CDR1 and CDR2: SEHNR, FQNEAQ (reference sequence). This CDR3 spans 14 amino acids. The J segment lost 5 bases and the V segment lost 3 bases, leaving 5 bases of the junction unmatched. The CDR3 here is CASSLRTGRTEAFF. As DNA, the CDR3 is TGTGCCAGCAGCTTGAGGACAGGGCGTACTGAAGCTTTCTTT.

CDR3 nucleotide sequence: TGCAGCGTTGAAGGATACGATACGCAGTATTTT. It encodes CSVEGYDTQYF. V usage is TRBV29-1 and J usage is TRBJ2-3; D not certain. V shed 1 base and J shed 6 bases, with 5 bases lying between them. From germline, CDR1 is SQVTM and CDR2 ANQGSEA. CDR3 length equals 11 residues.

V and J are TRBV29-1 and TRBJ1-1; D is perhaps TRBD1 (6 bases). The CDR3 runs to 14 residues. Trimming took off 1 base at V and 1 base at J, with 10 bases between the two ends. Germline CDR1 and CDR2: SQVTM and ANQGSEA. The CDR3 loop is CSVEGATGNTEAFF. The CDR3 DNA is TGCAGCGTTGAAGGAGCGACAGGGAACACTGAAGCTTTCTTT.

The chain is built from TRBV20-1 and TRBJ2-5, with D tentatively TRBD2 (6 bases). Trimming took off 6 bases at V and 2 bases at J, with 13 bases between the two ends. The CDR3 has 13 residues. The germline V gene encodes CDR1 DFQATT and CDR2 SNEGSKA (reference sequence). The CDR3 sequence: CSASGLTQETQYF. The CDR3 DNA is TGCAGTGCGAGCGGGCTTACACAAGAGACCCAGTACTTC.

This clonotype was seen a few times. V gene TRBV29-1 combines with J gene TRBJ1-4; a possible D gene is TRBD1 (6 bases). V was clipped by 3 bases and J by 12 bases, with 20 bases between them. The CDR3 length is 14 residues. Germline-derived CDR1 and CDR2 are SQVTM and ANQGSEA. The CDR3 region is CSVDMTGLKKELFF. The CDR3 nucleotides are TGCAGCGTTGACATGACAGGTCTAAAGAAGGAACTGTTTTTT.

The chain recombines TRBV9 with TRBJ2-5; TRBD2 agrees at 7 bases. Near its end, the DNA agrees better with TRBJ2-7, so the J call may be wrong. The CDR3 is 14 amino acids. Germline V CDR1 and CDR2: SGDLS, YYNGEE. The CDR3 nucleotides are TGTGCCAGCAGCCCTAGGGACTACTTCTACGAGCAGTACTTC. It yields the protein CASSPRDYFYEQYF.